This is a list of T cell receptor beta chains from one sample in a study of identical twins. Via MiXCR, TCRdb re-called the 5' RACE reads, giving one row per CDR3 protein. The sample contains roughly 750,000 distinct CDR3 sequences, 21% of which appear only once. The data were also submitted as part of a second study, on T cells expressing NK-cell markers.

The sample taken for sequencing was PBMCs. The receptors here all came from a woman aged 18 to 35 in good health. Each CDR3 is given without its conserved first and last residue.

V | CDR3
TRBV10-3 | AIRPSGSSYEQY
TRBV12-3/TRBV12-4 | ATLPIGGENTEAF
TRBV20-1 | SGLYQETQY
TRBV5-6 | ASSLWAGAIDTQY
TRBV6-1 | ASSPKGDRRFYGYT
TRBV20-1 | SAREHSGETQY
TRBV29-1 | SVIGVGYEQY
TRBV7-9 | ASSSTDRGNTGELF
TRBV27 | ASSLNGVQETQY
TRBV5-1 | ASSESMETQY